A selection of T cell receptor beta chains follows, all from one sample in a study of patients and donors after allogeneic stem cell transplantation. TCRdb re-analysed the RT-PCR reads in MiXCR, keeping a single row per CDR3 protein. Altogether about a million distinct CDR3 sequences are present, approximately 19% being singletons, with the ten largest covering 6%. Sequencing input: blood, either unsorted or a sorted T cell fraction (not recorded which). The receptors were sampled from a human donor who was either an allogeneic HSCT recipient or a stem cell or donor lymphocyte infusion donor (not recorded which). It is not recorded whose cells these are; they may come from a transplant donor. The CDR3 runs from the conserved cysteine through the conserved F or W. The D gene is left open where the match is weak. Clone size, where shown, is once, few, many, or a class for clones that have expanded.

clone size	D gene	V gene	J gene	CDR3 protein	CDR3 DNA
few	NA	TRBV7-2	TRBJ2-1	CASSILGGSYNEQFF	TGTGCCAGCAGCATCTTAGGGGGCTCCTACAATGAGCAGTTCTTC
NA	TRBD1	TRBV7-9	TRBJ1-1	CASSSGQGLMGTEAFF	TGTGCCAGCAGTTCGGGACAGGGATTGATGGGCACTGAAGCTTTCTTT
few	NA	TRBV6-1	TRBJ1-2	CASRTMAEQGIGYTF	TGTGCCAGCAGAACGATGGCGGAACAGGGAATTGGCTACACCTTC
few	NA	TRBV7-9	TRBJ2-7	CASSPDFEQYF	TGTGCCAGCAGCCCCGATTTCGAGCAGTACTTC
many	NA	TRBV12-3/TRBV12-4	TRBJ2-7	CASSLVWGEVPGFNFYEQYF	TGTGCCAGCAGTTTAGTGTGGGGGGAGGTACCGGGCTTCAATTTCTACGAGCAGTACTTC
few	NA	TRBV19	TRBJ2-2	CASSMGVVTGELFF	TGTGCCAGTAGTATGGGCGTTGTCACCGGGGAGCTGTTTTTT
NA	NA	TRBV29-1	TRBJ1-2	CSVEDEGFGGYTF	TGCAGCGTTGAAGACGAAGGGTTCGGAGGCTACACCTTC
few	TRBD1	TRBV20-1	TRBJ1-1	CSAPDRDPEAFF	TGCAGTGCTCCTGACAGGGATCCTGAAGCTTTCTTT
few	TRBD2	TRBV12-3/TRBV12-4	TRBJ2-7	CASSPTSGIYEQYF	TGTGCCAGCAGTCCGACTAGCGGGATCTACGAGCAGTACTTC
few	NA	TRBV28	TRBJ1-1	CASSLRRMGGKTEAFF	TGTGCCAGCAGTTTAAGGAGGATGGGGGGGAAGACTGAAGCTTTCTTT
NA	NA	TRBV5-6	TRBJ1-1	CASSLVDEAFF	TGTGCCAGCAGCTTGGTTGATGAAGCTTTCTTT
many	TRBD2	TRBV29-1	TRBJ2-1	CSVEGTSGADYNEQFF	TGCAGCGTTGAAGGAACTAGCGGGGCCGACTACAATGAGCAGTTCTTC
NA	TRBD2	TRBV19	TRBJ2-5	CASSTPGLAGAETQYF	TGTGCCAGTAGTACCCCGGGACTAGCGGGAGCGGAGACCCAGTACTTC
NA	NA	TRBV7-8	TRBJ2-2	CASSLEAAPRSGELFF	TGTGCCAGCAGCTTAGAGGCTGCGCCGCGTTCCGGGGAGCTGTTTTTT
NA	NA	TRBV4-2	TRBJ1-4	CASSPLDPEKLFF	TGTGCCAGCAGCCCACTCGACCCGGAAAAACTGTTTTTT
many	NA	TRBV7-9	TRBJ1-1	CASSLAKGGTEAFF	TGTGCCAGCAGCTTAGCTAAAGGTGGCACTGAAGCTTTCTTT
NA	TRBD1	TRBV18	TRBJ2-7	CASSPPWGIGPGQDYEQYF	TGTGCCAGCTCACCACCTTGGGGGATAGGACCGGGACAGGACTACGAGCAGTACTTC
NA	NA	TRBV7-9	TRBJ2-1	CASSWALSSYNEQFF	TGTGCCAGCAGCTGGGCTCTGAGCTCCTACAATGAGCAGTTCTTC
NA	TRBD2	TRBV5-1	TRBJ2-1	CASSGKTSGTYNEQFF	TGCGCCAGCAGCGGCAAGACTAGCGGGACATACAATGAGCAGTTCTTC
NA	TRBD1	TRBV20-1	TRBJ2-1	CSARDGQGAVEQFF	TGCAGTGCTAGAGATGGACAGGGGGCGGTTGAGCAGTTCTTC
few	TRBD1	TRBV6-5	TRBJ2-7	CASSYRTGGSYEQYF	TGTGCCAGCAGTTACCGGACAGGGGGCTCCTACGAGCAGTACTTC
NA	NA	TRBV5-1	TRBJ1-1	CASSQSGQNTEAFF	TGCGCCAGCAGCCAAAGCGGACAGAACACTGAAGCTTTCTTT
many	NA	TRBV12-3/TRBV12-4	TRBJ1-1	CASSLKGGTEAFF	TGTGCCAGCAGTCTAAAGGGGGGCACTGAAGCTTTCTTT
NA	NA	TRBV7-2	TRBJ2-3	CASSLADRSRDTQYF	TGTGCCAGCAGCTTAGCTGACAGGTCGCGGGATACGCAGTATTTT
NA	NA	TRBV30	TRBJ1-2	CASYGYTF	TGTGCCTCCTATGGCTACACCTTC
once	NA	TRBV5-1	TRBJ1-1	CASGHEPMNTEAFF	TGCGCCAGCGGGCACGAGCCGATGAACACTGAAGCTTTCTTT
few	NA	TRBV12-3/TRBV12-4	TRBJ1-1	CASSTLGGARSEAFF	TGTGCCAGCAGTACCCTCGGGGGGGCGAGGTCTGAAGCTTTCTTT
NA	NA	TRBV3-1	TRBJ1-1	CASSQELAHEAFF	TGTGCCAGCAGCCAAGAACTGGCGCATGAAGCTTTCTTT
few	NA	TRBV27	TRBJ2-3	CASSFVPWSEDTQYF	TGTGCCAGCAGTTTCGTTCCCTGGAGCGAAGATACGCAGTATTTT
NA	NA	TRBV4-3	TRBJ2-5	CASSPGPGKTQYF	TGCGCCAGCAGCCCGGGGCCGGGAAAGACCCAGTACTTC
few	TRBD2	TRBV20-1	TRBJ2-1	CSALILAGVGNEQFF	TGCAGTGCTCTAATTCTAGCGGGGGTCGGCAATGAGCAGTTCTTC
NA	NA	TRBV5-1	TRBJ2-7	CASSPPSGPLWEQYF	TGCGCCAGCAGCCCTCCGTCGGGTCCTCTCTGGGAGCAGTACTTC
few	TRBD2	TRBV25-1	TRBJ2-3	CASSEGGVSWTDTQYF	TGTGCCAGCAGTGAAGGGGGGGTGAGTTGGACAGATACGCAGTATTTT
many	TRBD1	TRBV10-3	TRBJ2-7	CAIRRQGAKYEQYF	TGTGCCATCAGGAGACAGGGGGCGAAGTACGAGCAGTACTTC
few	NA	TRBV30	TRBJ1-1	CAWAHQENTEAFF	TGTGCCTGGGCCCATCAGGAGAACACTGAAGCTTTCTTT
NA	NA	TRBV6-5	TRBJ2-7	CASSYSMAPTYEQYF	TGTGCCAGCAGTTACTCGATGGCGCCAACTTACGAGCAGTACTTC
NA	TRBD1	TRBV11-1	TRBJ2-1	CASSSYRDRGYTRSYNEQFF	TGTGCCAGCAGCTCTTACCGGGACAGGGGGTACACAAGGTCCTACAATGAGCAGTTCTTC
NA	NA	TRBV29-1	TRBJ1-6	CSVATDHNSPLHF	TGCAGCGTTGCCACAGACCATAATTCACCCCTCCACTTT
few	NA	TRBV5-1	TRBJ1-2	CASSNRTENYGYTF	TGCGCCAGCAGTAATCGGACAGAGAACTATGGCTACACCTTC
NA	NA	TRBV29-1	TRBJ1-1	CSVVGGENTEAFF	TGCAGCGTTGTGGGGGGGGAGAACACTGAAGCTTTCTTT
NA	NA	TRBV30	TRBJ2-5	CAWSVGGSETQYF	TGTGCCTGGAGTGTCGGCGGGTCAGAGACCCAGTACTTC
few	NA	TRBV5-4	TRBJ2-2	CASSLYGAHKNTGELFF	TGTGCCAGCAGCCTCTATGGGGCCCATAAGAACACCGGGGAGCTGTTTTTT
NA	NA	TRBV6-5	TRBJ2-7	CASSYEGIGSYEQYF	TGTGCCAGCAGTTACGAAGGTATCGGGTCCTACGAGCAGTACTTC
few	NA	TRBV10-3	TRBJ1-1	CAISRDEGAEAFF	TGTGCCATCAGCCGGGACGAGGGGGCTGAAGCTTTCTTT
NA	NA	TRBV24-1	TRBJ2-7	CATSDLERNEQYF	TGTGCCACCAGTGATTTGGAAAGGAACGAGCAGTACTTC
few	NA	TRBV12-3/TRBV12-4	TRBJ1-2	CASRFIRSGGYTF	TGTGCCAGTCGATTTATTCGTAGTGGAGGCTACACCTTC
NA	TRBD2	TRBV6-1	TRBJ2-1	CASSTRTSGEQFF	TGTGCCAGCAGTACCCGGACTAGCGGTGAGCAGTTCTTC
NA	NA	TRBV13	TRBJ1-2	CASSLRATGNYGYTF	TGTGCCAGCAGCTTAAGGGCCACAGGGAACTATGGCTACACCTTC